Listed here are 10 T cell receptor beta chains from one sample, sequenced in a study of CD8 T cells in ankylosing spondylitis. Study results and caveats: Seemingly distinctive of ankylosing spondylitis blood was a TCR beta motif formed by eight highly homologous variants.

Their antigens are not known. TCRdb fed the 5' RACE reads into MiXCR, producing one record per CDR3 protein. The data hold about 540,000 distinct CDR3 sequences, with roughly 12% observed a single time. Sequencing was performed on blood, either unsorted or a sorted T cell fraction (not recorded which). The receptors originated from a male donor with ankylosing spondylitis.

This sequence joins TRBV6-1 and TRBJ2-5, with 14 bases matching TRBD2. V lost 8 bases to trimming and J lost 5 bases; unmatched junction nucleotides: 7. The CDR3 has 15 residues. From germline, CDR1 is MNHNS and CDR2 SASEGT. The CDR3 reads CASLGTSGSWETQYF. CDR3 DNA: TGTGCCAGCCTAGGGACTAGCGGGAGCTGGGAGACCCAGTACTTC.

This rearrangement joins TRBV12-3 or TRBV12-4 to TRBJ1-5; D may be TRBD1 (5 bases). This CDR3 region has 13 residues. Deletions cut 3 bases from V and 9 bases from J, with 12 bases between. The CDR3 DNA reads TGTGCCAGCAGTTTGGGGGGAGTCCCGCCCCAGCATTTT. It specifies CASSLGGVPPQHF.

This clonotype was seen only a few times. The rearrangement joins TRBV6-5 to TRBJ2-3; either TRBD1 or TRBD2 may supply D (6 bases each). Germline lookup yields CDR1 MNHEY and CDR2 SVGAGI. The V end was cut by 0 bases, the J end by 2 bases, with 21 bases between. The CDR3 contains 19 residues. The CDR3 reads CASSYSGRGEARATDTQYF. The CDR3 coding sequence is TGTGCCAGCAGTTACTCCGGAAGGGGGGAGGCCCGGGCCACAGATACGCAGTATTTT.

This chain uses TRBV3-1 with TRBJ1-1; D call uncertain. The germline V gene encodes CDR1 LGHDT and CDR2 YNNKEL (reference sequence). The CDR3 runs to 17 residues. V was trimmed by 3 bases and J by 1 base, leaving 18 bases between them. The CDR3 sequence is CASSHRILFRANTEAFF. The CDR3 coding sequence is TGTGCCAGCAGCCACCGAATCTTATTCAGAGCGAACACTGAAGCTTTCTTT.

This chain joins TRBV25-1 and TRBJ2-2; D is undetermined. The germline V gene has CDR1 MGHDK and CDR2 SYGVNS. This CDR3 is 13 amino acids long. The V end lost 9 bases, the J end lost 5 bases, and 13 bases lay between the germline ends. The CDR3 region has the DNA TGTGCCAGTGGTGGGGTGAGGACCGGGGAGCTGTTTTTT. This gives the protein CASGGVRTGELFF.

This chain uses TRBV6-5 with TRBJ2-1; 8 bases align to TRBD2. V shed 3 bases, J shed 4 bases, and the junction held 5 bases outside the gene matches. This CDR3 is built from 15 residues. Germline assignment: CDR1 MNHEY and CDR2 SVGAGI. This chain's CDR3 is CASSYWSGSYNEQFF. CDR3 coding DNA: TGTGCCAGCAGTTATTGGAGCGGGAGTTACAATGAGCAGTTCTTC.

This clonotype was counted only a few times. The V and J genes are TRBV5-1 and TRBJ2-1; D gene uncertain. The V end lost 3 bases, the J end lost 5 bases, and 3 bases lay between the germline ends. The CDR3 runs to 11 residues. Germline V lookup: CDR1 SGHRS, CDR2 YFSETQ. This CDR3 reads CASSWDNEQFF. The CDR3 DNA follows: TGCGCCAGCAGCTGGGACAATGAGCAGTTCTTC.

This clonotype was observed once. The chain carries TRBV13 and TRBJ2-1, with 7 bases identical to TRBD2. With 5 bases clipped from V and 3 bases from J, the junction kept 10 bases outside the gene matches. The germline gives CDR1 PRHDT, CDR2 FYEKMQ (reference sequence). This CDR3 region has 16 residues. CDR3: CASSPRFSGDYNEQFF. The CDR3 DNA reads TGTGCCAGCAGCCCTCGTTTCAGCGGGGACTACAATGAGCAGTTCTTC.

The V and J genes are TRBV5-1 and TRBJ2-1; 7 nucleotides line up with TRBD1. Trimming cost V 3 bases and J 6 bases; bases outside gene matches: 9. Germline V gene data show CDR1 as SGHRS and CDR2 as YFSETQ. CDR3 length equals 15 residues. CDR3 protein: CASSSLPGQFNEQFF. Here the CDR3 DNA reads TGCGCCAGCAGCTCCCTTCCGGGACAGTTCAATGAGCAGTTCTTC. Drawing the rest from reference TRBV5-1 and TRBJ2-1, the complete variable domain is KAGVTQTPRYLIKTRGQQVTLSCSPISGHRSVSWYQQTPGQGLQFLFEYFSETQRNKGNFPGRFSGRQFSNSRSEMNVSTLELGDSALYLCASSSLPGQFNEQFFGPGTRLTVL.

The chain recombines TRBV6-5 with TRBJ2-5; D is tentatively TRBD1 or TRBD2 (6 bases each). Germline-derived CDR1 and CDR2 are MNHEY and SVGAGI. V gave up 4 bases and J gave up 5 bases, with 14 bases separating them. CDR3 length equals 14 residues. The CDR3, as DNA: TGTGCCAGCAGTTTTCTGGACAGCGGGGAGACCCAGTACTTC. It encodes CASSFLDSGETQYF.